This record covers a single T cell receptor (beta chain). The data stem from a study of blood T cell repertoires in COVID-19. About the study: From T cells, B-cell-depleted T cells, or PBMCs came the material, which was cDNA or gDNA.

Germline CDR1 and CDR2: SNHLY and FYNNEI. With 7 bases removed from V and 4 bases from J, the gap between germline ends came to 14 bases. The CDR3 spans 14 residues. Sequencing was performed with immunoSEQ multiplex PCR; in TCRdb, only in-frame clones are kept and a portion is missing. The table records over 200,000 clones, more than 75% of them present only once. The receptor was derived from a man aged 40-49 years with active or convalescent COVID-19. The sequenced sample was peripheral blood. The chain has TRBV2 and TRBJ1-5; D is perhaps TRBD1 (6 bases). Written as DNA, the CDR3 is TGTGCCAGCAAGGACAGCAACGTGAATCAGCCCCAGCATTTT. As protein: CASKDSNVNQPQHF.